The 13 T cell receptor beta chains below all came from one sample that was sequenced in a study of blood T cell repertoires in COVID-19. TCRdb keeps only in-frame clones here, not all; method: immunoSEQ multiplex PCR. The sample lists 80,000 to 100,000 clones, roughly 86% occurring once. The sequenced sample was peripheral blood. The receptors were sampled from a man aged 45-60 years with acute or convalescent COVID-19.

The CDR3 bases are TGTGCCAGTAGTATAGTTCGGGGTTGGACTGAAGCTTTCTTT. Translation: CASSIVRGWTEAFF. The chain joins TRBV19 to TRBJ1-1; the D is unclear. CDR1 and CDR2 from the germline V gene are LNHDA and SQIVND (reference sequence). Between the trimmed V and J ends, which lost 1 base and 5 bases, there was a span of 11 bases. The CDR3 runs to 14 residues.

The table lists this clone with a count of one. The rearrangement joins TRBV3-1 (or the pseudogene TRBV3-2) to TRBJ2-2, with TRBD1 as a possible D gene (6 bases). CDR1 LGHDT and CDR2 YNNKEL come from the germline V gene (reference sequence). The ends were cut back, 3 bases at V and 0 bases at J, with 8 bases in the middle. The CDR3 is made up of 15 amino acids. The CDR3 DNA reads TGTGCCAGCAGCCACACAGGGTCGAACACCGGGGAGCTGTTTTTT. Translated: CASSHTGSNTGELFF.

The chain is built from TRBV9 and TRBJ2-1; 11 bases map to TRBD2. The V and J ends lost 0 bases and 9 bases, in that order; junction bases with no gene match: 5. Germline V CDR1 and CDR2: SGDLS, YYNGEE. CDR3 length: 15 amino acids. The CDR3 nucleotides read TGTGCCAGCAGCGTAGAACTAGCGGGAGCCGGTGAGCAGTTCTTC. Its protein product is CASSVELAGAGEQFF.

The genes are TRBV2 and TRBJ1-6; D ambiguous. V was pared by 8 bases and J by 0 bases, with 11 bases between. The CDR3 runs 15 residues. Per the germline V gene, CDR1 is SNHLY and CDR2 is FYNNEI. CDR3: CASAATSSYNSPLHF. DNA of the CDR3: TGTGCCAGCGCTGCAACTAGCTCCTATAATTCACCCCTCCACTTT.

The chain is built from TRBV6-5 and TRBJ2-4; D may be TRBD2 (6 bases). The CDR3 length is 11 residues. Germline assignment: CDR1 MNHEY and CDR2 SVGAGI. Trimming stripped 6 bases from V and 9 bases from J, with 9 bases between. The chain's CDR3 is CASRGGRIQYF. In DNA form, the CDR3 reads TGTGCCAGCAGGGGGGGACGCATTCAGTACTTC.

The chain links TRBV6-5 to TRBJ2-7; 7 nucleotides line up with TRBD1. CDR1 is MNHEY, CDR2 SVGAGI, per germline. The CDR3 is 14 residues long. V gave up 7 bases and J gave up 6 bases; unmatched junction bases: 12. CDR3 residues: CASNSDRARGEQYF. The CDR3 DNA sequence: TGTGCCAGCAATTCAGACAGGGCTAGAGGCGAGCAGTACTTC.

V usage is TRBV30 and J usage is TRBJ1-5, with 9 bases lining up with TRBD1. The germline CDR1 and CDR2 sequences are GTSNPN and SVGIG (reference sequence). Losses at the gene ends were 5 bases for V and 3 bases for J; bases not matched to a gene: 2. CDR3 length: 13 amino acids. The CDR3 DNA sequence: TGTGCCTGGGGGACAGGGAACAATCAGCCCCAGCATTTT. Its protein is CAWGTGNNQPQHF. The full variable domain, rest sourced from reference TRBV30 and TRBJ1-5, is SQTIHQWPATLVQPVGSPLSLECTVEGTSNPNLYWYRQAAGRGLQLLFYSVGIGQISSEVPQNLSASRPQDRQFILSSKKLLLSDSGFYLCAWGTGNNQPQHFGDGTRLSIL.

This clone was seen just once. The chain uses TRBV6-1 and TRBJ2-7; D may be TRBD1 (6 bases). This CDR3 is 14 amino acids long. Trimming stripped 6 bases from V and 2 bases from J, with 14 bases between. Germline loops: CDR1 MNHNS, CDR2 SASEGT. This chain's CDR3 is CASRETGPTYEQYF. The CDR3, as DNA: TGTGCCAGCAGGGAAACAGGGCCCACCTACGAGCAGTACTTC.

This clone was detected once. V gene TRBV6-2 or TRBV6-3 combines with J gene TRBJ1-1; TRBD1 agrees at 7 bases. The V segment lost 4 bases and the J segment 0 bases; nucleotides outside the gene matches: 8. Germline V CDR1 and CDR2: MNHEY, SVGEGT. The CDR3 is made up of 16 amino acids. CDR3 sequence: CASSSPQGGLNTEAFF. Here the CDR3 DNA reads TGTGCCAGCAGTTCTCCCCAGGGGGGCTTGAACACTGAAGCTTTCTTT.

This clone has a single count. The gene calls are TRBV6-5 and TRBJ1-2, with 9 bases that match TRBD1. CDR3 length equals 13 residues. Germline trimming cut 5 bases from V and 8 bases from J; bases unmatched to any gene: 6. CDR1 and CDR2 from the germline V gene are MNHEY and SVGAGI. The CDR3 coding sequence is TGTGCCAGCAGTCCCCGGGACAGGGAGGGCTACACCTTC. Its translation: CASSPRDREGYTF.

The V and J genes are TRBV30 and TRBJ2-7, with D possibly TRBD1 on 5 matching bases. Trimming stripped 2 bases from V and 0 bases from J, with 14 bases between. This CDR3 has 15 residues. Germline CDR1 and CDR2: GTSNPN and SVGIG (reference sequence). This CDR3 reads CAWSRGRTVSYEQYF. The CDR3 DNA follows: TGTGCCTGGAGTAGGGGCAGAACGGTCTCCTACGAGCAGTACTTC.

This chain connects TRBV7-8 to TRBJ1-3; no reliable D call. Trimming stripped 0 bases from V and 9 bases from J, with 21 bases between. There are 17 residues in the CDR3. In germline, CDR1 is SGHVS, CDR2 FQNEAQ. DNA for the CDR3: TGTGCCAGCAGCTTAGCGCCGTTCTCATCTTTGGCGGCCACCATATATTTT. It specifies CASSLAPFSSLAATIYF.

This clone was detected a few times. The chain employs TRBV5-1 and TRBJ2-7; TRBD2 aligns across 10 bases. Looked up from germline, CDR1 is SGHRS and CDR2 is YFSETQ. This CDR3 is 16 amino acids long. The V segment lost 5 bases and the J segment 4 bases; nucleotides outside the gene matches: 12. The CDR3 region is CASSMASGSPQYEQYF. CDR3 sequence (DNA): TGCGCCAGCAGTATGGCTAGCGGGAGCCCCCAGTACGAGCAGTACTTC.